This T cell receptor (beta chain) was obtained from a study of blood T cell repertoires in COVID-19. At the level of the study: COVID-19 samples collected from the United States, Italy and Spain covered acute and convalescent phases.

Repertoires were generated with immunoSEQ multiplex PCR, while TCRdb's copy carries only in-frame clones and drops some. Of 250,000 to 350,000 clones listed, around 81% are singletons. Germline CDR1 is MDHEN and CDR2 is SYDVKM. Deletions cut 4 bases from V and 8 bases from J, with 17 bases between. The CDR3 contains 15 residues. The chain uses TRBV28 and TRBJ1-4; D is perhaps TRBD1 (5 bases). Input material: peripheral blood. This clonotype originated in a person in their 70s with COVID-19, enrolled during active disease. The CDR3 sequence is CASSSGGSRQEKLFF. The DNA for the CDR3 is TGTGCCAGCAGTTCTGGGGGGAGTAGGCAGGAAAAACTGTTTTTT.